This TCR beta chain is from a study of blood T cell repertoires in COVID-19. Study as a whole: Whether acute or convalescent, the COVID-19 samples came from the United States, Italy and Spain.

The V end was cut by 3 bases, the J end by 5 bases, with 7 bases between. CDR1 is SNHLY and CDR2 is FYNNEI in the germline V gene. This CDR3 contains 12 residues. Original handling: Amplification with reference gene primers provided the estimates of nucleated cell counts. Only in-frame clones appear in the TCRdb table, and some are missing; sequencing was by immunoSEQ multiplex PCR. Clone size and the V and J calls come from that table; the DNA yielded D and trimming. The table has some 270,000 clones, about 85% seen once. This rearrangement joins TRBV2 to TRBJ1-1; D remains ambiguous. The receptor was derived from a woman in her 50s who had been exposed to COVID-19. Input material: PBMCs or T cells enriched from blood (not recorded which). CDR3: CASSDRRTEAFF. The DNA of the CDR3 is TGTGCCAGCAGTGACCGGAGGACTGAAGCTTTCTTT. Drawing the rest from reference TRBV2 and TRBJ1-1, the complete variable domain is EPEVTQTPSHQVTQMGQEVILRCVPISNHLYFYWYRQILGQKVEFLVSFYNNEISEKSEIFDDQFSVERPDGSNFTLKIRSTKLEDSAMYFCASSDRRTEAFFGQGTRLTVV.